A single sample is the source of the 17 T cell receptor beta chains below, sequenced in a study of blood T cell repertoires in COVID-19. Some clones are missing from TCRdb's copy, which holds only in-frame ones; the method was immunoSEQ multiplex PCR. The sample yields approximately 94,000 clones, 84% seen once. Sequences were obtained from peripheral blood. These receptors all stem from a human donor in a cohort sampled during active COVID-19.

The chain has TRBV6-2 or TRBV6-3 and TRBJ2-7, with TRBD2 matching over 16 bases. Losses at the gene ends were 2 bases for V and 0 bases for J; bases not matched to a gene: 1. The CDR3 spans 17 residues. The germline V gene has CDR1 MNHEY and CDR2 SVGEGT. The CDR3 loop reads CASSYGTSGGDSYEQYF. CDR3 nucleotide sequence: TGTGCCAGCAGTTACGGGACTAGCGGGGGGGACTCCTACGAGCAGTACTTC.

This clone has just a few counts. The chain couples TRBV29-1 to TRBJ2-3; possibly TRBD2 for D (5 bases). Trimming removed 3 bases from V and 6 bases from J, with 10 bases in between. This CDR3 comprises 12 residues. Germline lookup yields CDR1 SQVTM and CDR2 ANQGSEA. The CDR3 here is CSVDGIQDTQYF. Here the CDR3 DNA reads TGCAGCGTTGACGGGATTCAGGATACGCAGTATTTT.

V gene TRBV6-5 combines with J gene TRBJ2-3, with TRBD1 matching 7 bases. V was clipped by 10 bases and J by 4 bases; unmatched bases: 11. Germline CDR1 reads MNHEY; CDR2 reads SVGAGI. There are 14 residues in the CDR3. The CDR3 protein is CATTRTGSADTQYF. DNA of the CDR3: TGTGCCACGACCCGGACAGGTAGCGCAGATACGCAGTATTTT.

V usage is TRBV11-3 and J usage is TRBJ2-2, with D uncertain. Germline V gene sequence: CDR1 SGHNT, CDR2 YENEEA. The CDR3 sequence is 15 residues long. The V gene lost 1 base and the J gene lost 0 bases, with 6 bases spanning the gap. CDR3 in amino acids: CASSLAGANTGELFF. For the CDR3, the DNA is TGTGCCAGCAGCTTAGCGGGTGCGAACACCGGGGAGCTGTTTTTT.

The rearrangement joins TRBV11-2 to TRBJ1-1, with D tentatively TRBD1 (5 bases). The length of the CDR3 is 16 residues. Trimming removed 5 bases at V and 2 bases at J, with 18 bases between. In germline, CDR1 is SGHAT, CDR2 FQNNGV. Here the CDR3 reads CASSTPPGTINTEAFF. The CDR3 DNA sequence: TGTGCCAGCAGCACTCCTCCAGGGACTATTAACACTGAAGCTTTCTTT.

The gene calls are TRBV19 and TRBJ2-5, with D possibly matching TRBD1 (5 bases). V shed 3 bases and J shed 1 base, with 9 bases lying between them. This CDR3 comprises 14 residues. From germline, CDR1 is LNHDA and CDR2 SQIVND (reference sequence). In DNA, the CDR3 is TGTGCCAGTAGTATTCTGGGGCTCCAAGAGACCCAGTACTTC. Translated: CASSILGLQETQYF.

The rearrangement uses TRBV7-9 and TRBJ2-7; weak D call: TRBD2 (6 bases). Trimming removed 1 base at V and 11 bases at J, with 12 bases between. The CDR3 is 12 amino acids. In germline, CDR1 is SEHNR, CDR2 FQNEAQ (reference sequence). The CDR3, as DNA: TGTGCCAGCAGCTTAGACACTAGCATTAAGTACTTC. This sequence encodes CASSLDTSIKYF.

The CDR3 sequence is CASRNPKQGFGSPLHF. CDR3 in DNA: TGCGCCAGCAGAAACCCAAAACAGGGATTCGGTTCACCCCTCCACTTT. The chain carries TRBV10-2 and TRBJ1-6; tentative D call: TRBD1 (6 bases). CDR1 is WSHSY and CDR2 is SAAADI in the germline V gene. V was trimmed by 6 bases and J by 9 bases, leaving 21 bases between them. The CDR3 runs 16 residues.

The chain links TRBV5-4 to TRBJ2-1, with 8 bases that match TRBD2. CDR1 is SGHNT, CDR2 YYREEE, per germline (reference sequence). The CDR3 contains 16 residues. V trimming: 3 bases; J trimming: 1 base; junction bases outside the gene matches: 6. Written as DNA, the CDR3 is TGTGCCAGCAGCTGGGGCGGGGGGAGGTCCTACAATGAGCAGTTCTTC. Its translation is CASSWGGGRSYNEQFF.

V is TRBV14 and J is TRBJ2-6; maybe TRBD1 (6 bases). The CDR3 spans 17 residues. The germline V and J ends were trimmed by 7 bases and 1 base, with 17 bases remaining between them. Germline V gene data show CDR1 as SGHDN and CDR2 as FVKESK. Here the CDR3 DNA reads TGTGCCAGCACCTCCGACAGGACTTATTCTGGGGCCAACGTCCTGACTTTC. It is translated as CASTSDRTYSGANVLTF.

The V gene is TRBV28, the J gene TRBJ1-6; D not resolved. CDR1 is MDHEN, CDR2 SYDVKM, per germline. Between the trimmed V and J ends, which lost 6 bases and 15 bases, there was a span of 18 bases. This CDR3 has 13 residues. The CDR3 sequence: CASSEFTSRGLHF. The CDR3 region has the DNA TGTGCCAGCAGCGAATTCACCAGCCGGGGCCTCCACTTT.

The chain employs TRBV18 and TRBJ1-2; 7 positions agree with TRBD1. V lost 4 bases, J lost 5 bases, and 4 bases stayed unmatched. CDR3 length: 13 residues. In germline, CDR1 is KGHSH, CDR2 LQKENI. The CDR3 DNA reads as TGTGCCAGCTCACACAGGGGAGATTATGGCTACACCTTC. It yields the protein CASSHRGDYGYTF.

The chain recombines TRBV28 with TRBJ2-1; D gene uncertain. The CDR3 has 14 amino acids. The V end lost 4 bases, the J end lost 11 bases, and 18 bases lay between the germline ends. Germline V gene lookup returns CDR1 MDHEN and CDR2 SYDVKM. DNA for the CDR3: TGTGCCAGCAGTTCAGACTTTGGCCCGAGGCAGCAGTTCTTC. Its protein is CASSSDFGPRQQFF.

The CDR3 DNA sequence: TGTGCCACCCGAGGGCAGCGGAACAATGAGCAGTTCTTC. Translated, it gives CATRGQRNNEQFF. V gene TRBV19 combines with J gene TRBJ2-1; D might be TRBD2 (5 bases). This CDR3 has 13 residues. V dropped 10 bases and J dropped 5 bases, with 15 bases sitting between them. Germline lookup yields CDR1 LNHDA and CDR2 SQIVND (reference sequence).

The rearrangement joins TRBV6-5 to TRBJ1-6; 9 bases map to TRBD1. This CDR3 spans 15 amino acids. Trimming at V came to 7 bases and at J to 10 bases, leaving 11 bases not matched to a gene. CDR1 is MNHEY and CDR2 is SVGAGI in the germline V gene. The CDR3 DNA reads TGTGCCAGCACCCAAAGGACAGGGGAGAACTCACCCCTCCACTTT. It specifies CASTQRTGENSPLHF.

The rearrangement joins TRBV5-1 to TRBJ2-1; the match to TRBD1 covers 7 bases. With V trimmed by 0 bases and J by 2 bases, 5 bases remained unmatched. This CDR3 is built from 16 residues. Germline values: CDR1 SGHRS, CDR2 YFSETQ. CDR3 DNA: TGCGCCAGCAGCTTGGACGGAGGACAGGCCTACAATGAGCAGTTCTTC. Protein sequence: CASSLDGGQAYNEQFF.

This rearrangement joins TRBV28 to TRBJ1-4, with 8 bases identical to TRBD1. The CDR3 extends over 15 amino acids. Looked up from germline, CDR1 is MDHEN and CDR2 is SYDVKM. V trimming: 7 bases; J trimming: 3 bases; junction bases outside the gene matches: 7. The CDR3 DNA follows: TGTGCCAGCATAAGCAGGGGGCTAGCTAATGAAAAACTGTTTTTT. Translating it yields CASISRGLANEKLFF.